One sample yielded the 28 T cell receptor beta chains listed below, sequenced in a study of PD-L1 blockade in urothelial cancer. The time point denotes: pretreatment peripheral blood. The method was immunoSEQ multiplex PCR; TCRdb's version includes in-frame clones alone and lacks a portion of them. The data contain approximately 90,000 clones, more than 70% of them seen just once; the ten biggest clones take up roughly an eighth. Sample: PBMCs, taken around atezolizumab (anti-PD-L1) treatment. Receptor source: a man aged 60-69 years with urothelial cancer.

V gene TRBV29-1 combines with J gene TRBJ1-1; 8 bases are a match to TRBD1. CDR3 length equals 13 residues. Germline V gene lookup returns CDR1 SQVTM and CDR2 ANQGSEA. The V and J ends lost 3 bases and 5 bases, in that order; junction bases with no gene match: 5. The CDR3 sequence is CSVEAGGWTEAFF. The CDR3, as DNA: TGCAGCGTTGAGGCAGGGGGCTGGACTGAAGCTTTCTTT.

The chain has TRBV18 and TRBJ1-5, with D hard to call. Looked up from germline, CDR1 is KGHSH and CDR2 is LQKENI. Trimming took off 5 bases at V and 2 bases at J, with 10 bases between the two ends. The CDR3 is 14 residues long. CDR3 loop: CASSSELGNQPQHF. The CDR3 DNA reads TGTGCCAGCTCATCCGAGTTGGGCAATCAGCCCCAGCATTTT.

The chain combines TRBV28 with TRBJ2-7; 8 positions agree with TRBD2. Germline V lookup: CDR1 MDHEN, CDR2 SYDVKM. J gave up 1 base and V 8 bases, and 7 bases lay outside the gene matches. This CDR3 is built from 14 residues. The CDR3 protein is CASRGGAGSYEQYF. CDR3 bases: TGTGCCAGCCGGGGGGGGGCAGGTTCCTACGAGCAGTACTTC.

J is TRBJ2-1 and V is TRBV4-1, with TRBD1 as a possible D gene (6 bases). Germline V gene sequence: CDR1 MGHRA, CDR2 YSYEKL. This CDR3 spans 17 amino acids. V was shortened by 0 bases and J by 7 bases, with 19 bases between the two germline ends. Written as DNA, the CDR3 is TGCGCCAGCAGCCAAGAGAAACGGGCACGCAGGGGTAATGAGCAGTTCTTC. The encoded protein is CASSQEKRARRGNEQFF.

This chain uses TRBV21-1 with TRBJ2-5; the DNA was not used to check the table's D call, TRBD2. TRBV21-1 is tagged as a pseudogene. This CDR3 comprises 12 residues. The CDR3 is CASSCGEETQYF. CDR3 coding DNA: TGTGCCAGCAGTTGCGGGGAAGAGACCCAGTACTTC.

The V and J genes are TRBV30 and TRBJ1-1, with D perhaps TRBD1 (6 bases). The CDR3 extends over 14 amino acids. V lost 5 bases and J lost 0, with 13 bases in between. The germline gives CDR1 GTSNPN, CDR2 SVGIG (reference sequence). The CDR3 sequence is CAWGPGHLNTEAFF. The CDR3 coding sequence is TGTGCCTGGGGACCGGGACATCTGAACACTGAAGCTTTCTTT.

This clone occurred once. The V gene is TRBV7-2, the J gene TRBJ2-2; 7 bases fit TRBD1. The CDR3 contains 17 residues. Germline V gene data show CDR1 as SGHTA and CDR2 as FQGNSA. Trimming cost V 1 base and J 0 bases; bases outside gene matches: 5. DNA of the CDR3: TGTGCCAGCAGCTTAGTGTCAGGGGGTACGAACACCGGGGAGCTGTTTTTT. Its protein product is CASSLVSGGTNTGELFF.

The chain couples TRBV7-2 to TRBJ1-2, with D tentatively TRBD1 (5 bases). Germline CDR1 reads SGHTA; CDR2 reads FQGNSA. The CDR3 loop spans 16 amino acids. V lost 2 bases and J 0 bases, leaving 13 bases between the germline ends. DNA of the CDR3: TGTGCCAGCAGCTTATCCCGACAGACCTCTAACTATGGCTACACCTTC. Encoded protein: CASSLSRQTSNYGYTF.

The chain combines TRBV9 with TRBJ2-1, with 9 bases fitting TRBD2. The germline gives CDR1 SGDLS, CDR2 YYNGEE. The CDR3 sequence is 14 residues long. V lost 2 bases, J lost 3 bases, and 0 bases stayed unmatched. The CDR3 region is CASSVSGGYNEQFF. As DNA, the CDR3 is TGTGCCAGCAGCGTTAGCGGGGGCTACAATGAGCAGTTCTTC. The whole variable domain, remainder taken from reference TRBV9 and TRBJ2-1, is DSGVTQTPKHLITATGQRVTLRCSPRSGDLSVYWYQQSLDQGLQFLIQYYNGEERAKGNILERFSAQQFPDLHSELNLSSLELGDSALYFCASSVSGGYNEQFFGPGTRLTVL.

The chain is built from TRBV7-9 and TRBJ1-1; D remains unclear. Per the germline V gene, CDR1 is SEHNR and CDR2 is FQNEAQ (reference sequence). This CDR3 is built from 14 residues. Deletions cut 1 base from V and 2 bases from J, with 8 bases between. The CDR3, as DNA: TGTGCCAGCAGCTTAGGGCAGACAAACACTGAAGCTTTCTTT. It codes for CASSLGQTNTEAFF.

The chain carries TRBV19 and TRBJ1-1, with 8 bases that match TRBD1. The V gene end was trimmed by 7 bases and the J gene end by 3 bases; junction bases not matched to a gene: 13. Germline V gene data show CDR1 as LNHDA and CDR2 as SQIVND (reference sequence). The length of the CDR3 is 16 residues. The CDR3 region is CASKFVGQGPDTEAFF. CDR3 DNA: TGTGCCAGTAAGTTCGTCGGACAGGGCCCTGACACTGAAGCTTTCTTT.

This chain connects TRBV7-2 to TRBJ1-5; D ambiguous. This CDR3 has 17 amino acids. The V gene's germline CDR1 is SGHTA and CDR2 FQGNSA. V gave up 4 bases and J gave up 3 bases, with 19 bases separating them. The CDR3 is CASSSGSLPSPNQPQHF. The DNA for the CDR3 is TGTGCCAGCAGCTCCGGGAGTTTGCCCTCCCCCAATCAGCCCCAGCATTTT.

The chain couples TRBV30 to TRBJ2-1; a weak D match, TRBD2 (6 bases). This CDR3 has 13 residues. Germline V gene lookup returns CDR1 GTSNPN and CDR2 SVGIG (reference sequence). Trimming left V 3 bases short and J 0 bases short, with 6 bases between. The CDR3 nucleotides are TGTGCCTGGAGCGGGAGCTCCTACAATGAGCAGTTCTTC. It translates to CAWSGSSYNEQFF. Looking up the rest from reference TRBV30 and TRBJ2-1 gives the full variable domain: SQTIHQWPATLVQPVGSPLSLECTVEGTSNPNLYWYRQAAGRGLQLLFYSVGIGQISSEVPQNLSASRPQDRQFILSSKKLLLSDSGFYLCAWSGSSYNEQFFGPGTRLTVL.

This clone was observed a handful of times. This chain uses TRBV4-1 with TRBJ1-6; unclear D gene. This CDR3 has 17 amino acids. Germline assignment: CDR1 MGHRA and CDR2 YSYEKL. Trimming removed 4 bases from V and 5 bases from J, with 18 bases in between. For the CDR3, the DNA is TGCGCCAGCAGCCCCACCCACCTGGTCGGGAATAATTCACCCCTCCACTTT. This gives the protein CASSPTHLVGNNSPLHF.

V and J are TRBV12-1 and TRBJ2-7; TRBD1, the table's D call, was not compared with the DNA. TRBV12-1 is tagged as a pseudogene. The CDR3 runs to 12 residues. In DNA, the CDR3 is TGTGCCAGCAGCGCCTCCAGGTACGAGCAGTACTTC. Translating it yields CASSASRYEQYF.

The CDR3 here is CAISGGRPSTDTQYF. As DNA, the CDR3 is TGTGCCATCAGTGGCGGGCGGCCTAGCACAGATACGCAGTATTTT. The chain carries TRBV10-3 and TRBJ2-3; a possible D gene is TRBD2 (5 bases). Between the trimmed V and J ends, which lost 4 bases and 0 bases, there was a span of 11 bases. The CDR3 contains 15 residues. In germline, CDR1 is ENHRY, CDR2 SYGVKD.

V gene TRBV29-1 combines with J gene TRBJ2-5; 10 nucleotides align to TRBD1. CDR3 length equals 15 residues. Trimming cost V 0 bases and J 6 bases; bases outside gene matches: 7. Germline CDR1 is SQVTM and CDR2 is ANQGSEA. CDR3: CSVEDWDRGYKTQYF. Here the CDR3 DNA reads TGCAGCGTTGAAGATTGGGACAGGGGATACAAGACCCAGTACTTC.

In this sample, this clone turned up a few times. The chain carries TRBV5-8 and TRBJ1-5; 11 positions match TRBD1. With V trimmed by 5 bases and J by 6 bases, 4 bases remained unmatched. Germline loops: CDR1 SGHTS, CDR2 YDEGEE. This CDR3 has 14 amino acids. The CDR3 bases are TGTGCCAGCAGTTCCGGGACAGGGGGTCAGCCCCAGCATTTT. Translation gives CASSSGTGGQPQHF.

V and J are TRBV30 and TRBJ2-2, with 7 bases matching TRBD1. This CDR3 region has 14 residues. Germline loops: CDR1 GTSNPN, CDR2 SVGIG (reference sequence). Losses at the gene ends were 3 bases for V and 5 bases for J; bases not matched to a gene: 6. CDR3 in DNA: TGTGCCTGGAGAGGGGACAGAGATACCGGGGAGCTGTTTTTT. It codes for CAWRGDRDTGELFF. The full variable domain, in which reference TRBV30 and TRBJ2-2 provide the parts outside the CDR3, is SQTIHQWPATLVQPVGSPLSLECTVEGTSNPNLYWYRQAAGRGLQLLFYSVGIGQISSEVPQNLSASRPQDRQFILSSKKLLLSDSGFYLCAWRGDRDTGELFFGEGSRLTVL.

CDR3 region: CASSDNRGGDNEQFF. The CDR3 coding sequence is TGTGCCAGCAGCGACAACAGGGGGGGGGACAATGAGCAGTTCTTC. The V gene is TRBV6-4, the J gene TRBJ2-1, with D perhaps matching TRBD1 (8 bases). V lost 6 bases to trimming and J lost 5 bases, with 17 bases between them. The CDR3 sequence is 15 residues long. The germline gives CDR1 MRHNA, CDR2 SNTAGT.

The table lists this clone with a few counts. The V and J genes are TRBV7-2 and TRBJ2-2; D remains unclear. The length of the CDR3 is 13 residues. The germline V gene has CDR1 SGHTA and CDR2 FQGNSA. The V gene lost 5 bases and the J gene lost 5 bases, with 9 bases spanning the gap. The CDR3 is CASSARRTGELFF. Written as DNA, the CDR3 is TGTGCCAGCAGCGCCCGCAGGACCGGGGAGCTGTTTTTT.

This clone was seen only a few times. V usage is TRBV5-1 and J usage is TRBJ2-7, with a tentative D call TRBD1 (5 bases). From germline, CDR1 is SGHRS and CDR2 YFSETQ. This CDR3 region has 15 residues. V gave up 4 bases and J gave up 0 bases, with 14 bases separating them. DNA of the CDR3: TGCGCCAGCAGCAAAGACAGCCTTAGCTCCTACGAGCAGTACTTC. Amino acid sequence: CASSKDSLSSYEQYF.

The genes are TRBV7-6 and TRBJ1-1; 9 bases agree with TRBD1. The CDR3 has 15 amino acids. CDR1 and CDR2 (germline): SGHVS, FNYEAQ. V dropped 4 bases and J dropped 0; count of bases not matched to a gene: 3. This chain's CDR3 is CASSSGTGMNTEAFF. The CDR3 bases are TGTGCCAGCAGCTCCGGGACAGGGATGAACACTGAAGCTTTCTTT.

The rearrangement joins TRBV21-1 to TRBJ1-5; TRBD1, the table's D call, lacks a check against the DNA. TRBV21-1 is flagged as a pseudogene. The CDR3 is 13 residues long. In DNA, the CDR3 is TGTGCCAGCCGGACAGGGGGTAATCAGCCCCAGCATTTT. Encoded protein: CASRTGGNQPQHF.

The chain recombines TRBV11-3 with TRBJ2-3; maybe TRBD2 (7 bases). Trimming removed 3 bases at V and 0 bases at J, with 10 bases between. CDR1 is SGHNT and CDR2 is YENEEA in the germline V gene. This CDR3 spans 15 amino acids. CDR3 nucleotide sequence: TGTGCCAGCAGCTTGGGCGGGGGCAGCACAGATACGCAGTATTTT. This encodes CASSLGGGSTDTQYF. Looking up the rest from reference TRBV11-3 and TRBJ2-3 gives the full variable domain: EAGVVQSPRYKIIEKKQPVAFWCNPISGHNTLYWYLQNLGQGPELLIRYENEEAVDDSQLPKDRFSAERLKGVDSTLKIQPAELGDSAVYLCASSLGGGSTDTQYFGPGTRLTVL.

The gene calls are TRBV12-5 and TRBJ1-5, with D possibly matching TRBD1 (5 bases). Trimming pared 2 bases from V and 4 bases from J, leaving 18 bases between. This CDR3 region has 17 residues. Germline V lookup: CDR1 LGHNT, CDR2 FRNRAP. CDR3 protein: CASGLWSRQGRNQPQHF. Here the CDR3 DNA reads TGTGCTAGTGGTTTGTGGTCCCGGCAGGGTAGGAATCAGCCCCAGCATTTT. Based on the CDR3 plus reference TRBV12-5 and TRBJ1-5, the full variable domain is DARVTQTPRHKVTEMGQEVTMRCQPILGHNTVFWYRQTMMQGLELLAYFRNRAPLDDSGMPKDRFSAEMPDATLATLKIQPSEPRDSAVYFCASGLWSRQGRNQPQHFGDGTRLSIL.

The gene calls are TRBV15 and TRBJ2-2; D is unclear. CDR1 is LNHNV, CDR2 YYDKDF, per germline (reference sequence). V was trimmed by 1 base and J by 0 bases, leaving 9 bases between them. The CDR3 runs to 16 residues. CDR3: CATSRVQYANTGELFF. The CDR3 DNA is TGTGCCACCAGCAGAGTACAATACGCGAACACCGGGGAGCTGTTTTTT.

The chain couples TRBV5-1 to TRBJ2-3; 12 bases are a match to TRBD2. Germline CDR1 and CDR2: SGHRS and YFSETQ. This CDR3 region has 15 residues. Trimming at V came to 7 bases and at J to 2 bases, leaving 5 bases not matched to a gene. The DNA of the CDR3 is TGCGCCAGCTCACTAGCGGGGGGCCCCACAGATACGCAGTATTTT. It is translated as CASSLAGGPTDTQYF.